A single sample is the source of the 2 T cell receptor beta chains below, sequenced in a study of Ad26.COV2.S vaccination and SARS-CoV-2 variants. The data were produced by immunoSEQ multiplex PCR, yet TCRdb's version contains in-frame clones alone and is incomplete. The top ten hold under 2% of the sample, which has hundreds of thousands of clones, about 90% seen once. Noted treatment: around 19 received Ad26.COV2.S at low or high dose, single or two shots; 5 received placebo; per-sample allocation not given. Sample collection was performed on day 63 after the first vaccine or placebo injection. Sequenced here: peripheral blood, sampled in a trial of Ad26.COV2.S vaccine versus placebo. The source is a person between 18 and 65 years old who received the Ad26.COV2.S COVID-19 vaccine or a placebo.

The rearrangement links TRBV3-1 (or the pseudogene TRBV3-2) to TRBJ1-5; 9 nucleotides align to TRBD1. Per the germline V gene, CDR1 is LGHDT and CDR2 is YNNKEL (reference sequence). The CDR3 is 15 residues long. With V trimmed by 6 bases and J by 1 base, 4 bases remained unmatched. The CDR3 is CASSWGQGSNQPQHF. The DNA for the CDR3 is TGTGCCAGCAGTTGGGGACAGGGCAGCAATCAGCCCCAGCATTTT.

This chain links TRBV5-4 with TRBJ1-1; TRBD1 matches 8 bases. V shed 1 base and J 7 bases; nucleotides not matched to a gene: 6. In germline, CDR1 is SGHNT, CDR2 YYREEE (reference sequence). The CDR3 loop spans 14 amino acids. Written as DNA, the CDR3 is TGTGCCAGCAGCTTGCCCCGGGACAGGAGTGAAGCTTTCTTT. Its protein product is CASSLPRDRSEAFF.